One and the same sample provided the 27 T cell receptor beta chains below, sequenced in a study of early T cells in non-severe SARS-CoV-2 infection. TCRdb used MiXCR to reprocess the 5' RACE reads, holding one entry per CDR3 protein. The profile shows some 41,000 distinct CDR3 sequences, less than 30% of them singletons. This specimen consisted of whole blood, obtained at baseline. These receptors came from an adult who was a healthcare worker with PCR-confirmed SARS-CoV-2 infection or an uninfected control (not recorded which).

V gene TRBV6-1 combines with J gene TRBJ2-3, with 7 bases fitting TRBD1. Trimming cost V 5 bases and J 0 bases; bases outside gene matches: 8. Germline CDR1 and CDR2: MNHNS and SASEGT. The CDR3 loop spans 16 amino acids. CDR3 in DNA: TGTGCCAGCAGTATACACAGGGGCTCTAGCACAGATACGCAGTATTTT. It encodes CASSIHRGSSTDTQYF.

This clonotype turned up a few times. This rearrangement joins TRBV27 to TRBJ1-3; D is uncertain. The CDR3 sequence is 13 residues long. Trimming left V 4 bases short and J 4 bases short, with 8 bases between. Looked up from germline, CDR1 is MNHEY and CDR2 is SMNVEV (reference sequence). CDR3 sequence reads: CASSSVRGNTIYF. The CDR3 nucleotides are TGTGCCAGCAGTTCCGTCAGGGGAAACACCATATATTTT.

The chain links TRBV7-6 to TRBJ2-5, with D perhaps given as TRBD1 or TRBD2 (6 bases each). The CDR3 is 16 residues long. V was trimmed by 0 bases and J by 5 bases, leaving 16 bases between them. The germline V gene has CDR1 SGHVS and CDR2 FNYEAQ. This CDR3 reads CASSLASGGGGETQYF. Here the CDR3 DNA reads TGTGCCAGCAGCTTAGCCTCCGGGGGCGGTGGGGAGACCCAGTACTTC.

V usage is TRBV12-3 or TRBV12-4 and J usage is TRBJ1-6; TRBD1 matches at 9 bases. The V segment lost 3 bases and the J segment 6 bases; nucleotides outside the gene matches: 3. The CDR3 is made up of 15 amino acids. The CDR3 nucleotides are TGTGCCAGCAGTTTCCACAGGGGGCTTAATTCACCCCTCCACTTT. The encoded protein is CASSFHRGLNSPLHF.

The chain links TRBV12-3 or TRBV12-4 to TRBJ2-2; 9 bases are shared with TRBD1. This CDR3 region has 14 residues. V lost 6 bases and J lost 13; bases outside the gene matches: 12. In nucleotides, the CDR3 is TGTGCCAGCAGCTCCGGGACAGGGTTAAATGGGCTGTTTTTT. Translating it yields CASSSGTGLNGLFF.

This clonotype was detected ten times or more. This chain joins TRBV7-6 and TRBJ2-5; 7 nucleotides line up with TRBD2. Unmatched junction bases numbered 18, after V lost 8 bases and J lost 9 bases. Germline V CDR1 and CDR2: SGHVS, FNYEAQ. The length of the CDR3 is 15 residues. The CDR3 nucleotides are TGTGCCAGCCGCTACTCTAGCGGACCCCAAGTGGCCCAGTACTTC. As protein: CASRYSSGPQVAQYF. Variable domain in full (rest from reference TRBV7-6 and TRBJ2-5): GAGVSQSPRYKVTKRGQDVALRCDPISGHVSLYWYRQALGQGPEFLTYFNYEAQQDKSGLPNDRFSAERPEGSISTLTIQRTEQRDSAMYRCASRYSSGPQVAQYFGPGTRLLVL.

This sequence joins TRBV9 and TRBJ2-1; the match to TRBD2 covers 7 bases. Germline loops: CDR1 SGDLS, CDR2 YYNGEE. J lost 6 bases, V lost 4 bases, and 4 bases had no gene match. This CDR3 is built from 13 residues. This CDR3 is CASSPGTTNEQFF. The CDR3 coding sequence is TGTGCCAGCAGCCCTGGGACTACCAATGAGCAGTTCTTC.

This clonotype was picked up a small number of times. The chain combines TRBV6-1 with TRBJ1-2, with D tentatively TRBD1 (5 bases). The ends were cut back, 6 bases at V and 2 bases at J, with 19 bases in the middle. The germline CDR1 and CDR2 sequences are MNHNS and SASEGT. CDR3 length equals 16 residues. CDR3 amino acids: CASRAGRTRPNYGYTF. CDR3 in DNA: TGTGCCAGCAGGGCAGGGAGGACAAGACCCAACTATGGCTACACCTTC.

The chain couples TRBV7-6 to TRBJ2-7, with D perhaps TRBD1 (5 bases). V was shortened by 3 bases and J by 3 bases, with 15 bases between the two germline ends. Looked up from germline, CDR1 is SGHVS and CDR2 is FNYEAQ. The CDR3 spans 15 residues. The CDR3, as DNA: TGTGCCAGCAGCTTTTACCCAGGGCCGTACTACGAGCAGTACTTC. It encodes CASSFYPGPYYEQYF.

CDR3 amino acids: CSVDNTGELFF. DNA of the CDR3: TGCAGCGTTGACAACACCGGGGAGCTGTTTTTT. J is TRBJ2-2 and V is TRBV29-1; no reliable D call. CDR3 length: 11 residues. The germline V and J ends were trimmed by 3 bases and 2 bases, with 1 base remaining between them. Germline CDR1 and CDR2: SQVTM and ANQGSEA.

This clonotype occurred a few times. The chain uses TRBV5-1 and TRBJ2-5, with 9 positions matching TRBD1. The germline V gene encodes CDR1 SGHRS and CDR2 YFSETQ. The CDR3 covers 15 residues. Trimming cost V 4 bases and J 5 bases; bases outside gene matches: 9. CDR3 nucleotide sequence: TGCGCCAGCAGCGGGACAGGGACCTCAGGGGAGACCCAGTACTTC. Its protein is CASSGTGTSGETQYF.

This clonotype has only a few counts. The J gene is TRBJ2-1, the V gene TRBV7-2; 9 bases line up with TRBD1. This CDR3 comprises 15 residues. Germline lookup yields CDR1 SGHTA and CDR2 FQGNSA. Trimming at V came to 5 bases and at J to 8 bases, leaving 10 bases not matched to a gene. The CDR3 is CASSQGTGYLDEQFF. In DNA form, the CDR3 reads TGTGCCAGCAGCCAGGGGACAGGGTATCTGGATGAGCAGTTCTTC.

The chain couples TRBV20-1 to TRBJ2-1, with D perhaps TRBD1 or TRBD2 (5 bases each). Per germline, CDR1 DFQATT and CDR2 SNEGSKA (reference sequence). This CDR3 has 12 amino acids. The germline V and J ends were trimmed by 6 bases and 9 bases, with 15 bases remaining between them. The CDR3 DNA reads as TGCAGTGCCGGGACCGAAGCGGTTGAGCAGTTCTTC. It yields the protein CSAGTEAVEQFF.

This clonotype turned up a few times. The CDR3, as DNA: TGTGCCAGCTCACCGGGAGCAGGGGGCGCCTACGAGCAGTACTTC. Amino acid sequence: CASSPGAGGAYEQYF. The V call is TRBV18, the J call TRBJ2-7; 8 nucleotides agree with TRBD1. Germline values: CDR1 KGHSH, CDR2 LQKENI. The CDR3 contains 15 residues. With 3 bases clipped from V and 2 bases from J, the junction kept 6 bases outside the gene matches.

The chain is built from TRBV7-2 and TRBJ2-5, with TRBD1 identical over 10 bases. CDR3 length: 14 amino acids. CDR1 is SGHTA, CDR2 FQGNSA, per germline. The V gene end was trimmed by 3 bases and the J gene end by 5 bases; junction bases not matched to a gene: 3. CDR3 sequence (DNA): TGTGCCAGCAGCTTGGACAGGGGGGTGGAGACCCAGTACTTC. Amino acid sequence: CASSLDRGVETQYF.

This clonotype has just a few counts. The rearrangement links TRBV19 to TRBJ1-5; D not certain. This CDR3 is built from 15 residues. Germline V gene data show CDR1 as LNHDA and CDR2 as SQIVND (reference sequence). V gave up 5 bases and J gave up 4 bases, with 15 bases separating them. The CDR3 DNA follows: TGTGCCAGTAGTTTGGATTTTGCCACGAATCAGCCCCAGCATTTT. Its translation is CASSLDFATNQPQHF.

The chain is built from TRBV20-1 and TRBJ1-4; D is unclear. Germline V gene sequence: CDR1 DFQATT, CDR2 SNEGSKA (reference sequence). V was trimmed by 6 bases and J by 8 bases, leaving 10 bases between them. This CDR3 comprises 11 residues. CDR3 amino acids: CSATRGEKLFF. The CDR3 DNA follows: TGCAGTGCCACCCGGGGAGAAAAACTGTTTTTT.

The chain joins TRBV5-5 to TRBJ1-4; D might be TRBD1 (6 bases). V shed 4 bases and J shed 7 bases, with 17 bases lying between them. Per the germline V gene, CDR1 is SGHKS and CDR2 is YYEKEE (reference sequence). The CDR3 spans 15 residues. In DNA form, the CDR3 reads TGTGCCAGCAGCGCGGAGGGGACATGGAGTGAAAAACTGTTTTTT. It translates to CASSAEGTWSEKLFF.

The chain links TRBV6-7 to TRBJ1-2; perhaps TRBD1 as D (5 bases). TRBV6-7 is an ORF, with its function uncertain. The V and J ends lost 5 bases and 0 bases respectively, with 10 bases between them. The CDR3 has 14 amino acids. The CDR3 DNA is TGTGCCAGCAGTACGGGGCATTCTAACTATGGCTACACCTTC. Its translation: CASSTGHSNYGYTF.

This clonotype has at least ten counts. This chain uses TRBV7-9 with TRBJ2-2, with D possibly being TRBD1 (5 bases). Trimming left V 6 bases short and J 3 bases short, with 17 bases between. Germline V gene lookup returns CDR1 SEHNR and CDR2 FQNEAQ (reference sequence). The CDR3 consists of 16 residues. The CDR3, as DNA: TGTGCCAGCAGTCAAGCCGGGCAGGGCGACACCGGGGAGCTGTTTTTT. Its protein product is CASSQAGQGDTGELFF.

The CDR3 reads CSVGTGSETQYF. CDR3 in DNA: TGCAGCGTCGGGACAGGGAGTGAGACCCAGTACTTC. The chain links TRBV29-1 to TRBJ2-5; 9 bases are a match to TRBD1. The V segment lost 6 bases and the J segment 5 bases; nucleotides outside the gene matches: 4. The germline V gene encodes CDR1 SQVTM and CDR2 ANQGSEA. This CDR3 is 12 amino acids long. Combining the CDR3 with reference TRBV29-1 and TRBJ2-5 gives the whole variable domain SAVISQKPSRDICQRGTSLTIQCQVDSQVTMMFWYRQQPGQSLTLIATANQGSEATYESGFVIDKFPISRPNLTFSTLTVSNMSPEDSSIYLCSVGTGSETQYFGPGTRLLVL.

This clonotype was seen only a few times. The chain has TRBV18 and TRBJ1-6; the D gene is possibly TRBD1 (5 bases). Germline V gene lookup returns CDR1 KGHSH and CDR2 LQKENI. V dropped 3 bases and J dropped 5 bases, with 11 bases sitting between them. The CDR3 has 15 residues. In DNA form, the CDR3 reads TGTGCCAGCTCACCCTCGGGCAGGGATAATTCACCCCTCCACTTT. Translated: CASSPSGRDNSPLHF.

The genes are TRBV12-3 or TRBV12-4 and TRBJ1-1, with 7 bases fitting TRBD1. After removal of 3 bases from V and 2 bases from J, the junction contained 3 bases not matched to a gene. This CDR3 region has 14 residues. CDR3 sequence reads: CASSLRTGNTEAFF. CDR3 nucleotides: TGTGCCAGCAGTTTGAGGACAGGCAACACTGAAGCTTTCTTT.

This rearrangement joins TRBV7-6 to TRBJ1-2, with 7 bases identical to TRBD1. Germline V gene data show CDR1 as SGHVS and CDR2 as FNYEAQ. V dropped 2 bases and J dropped 4; count of bases not matched to a gene: 4. There are 14 residues in the CDR3. The CDR3 reads CASSLQGVGYGYTF. The DNA for the CDR3 is TGTGCCAGCAGCTTACAGGGGGTCGGCTATGGCTACACCTTC.

This clonotype was seen a handful of times. The chain uses TRBV4-1 and TRBJ2-2; no clear D gene. This CDR3 spans 12 amino acids. Germline CDR1 MGHRA, CDR2 YSYEKL. Between the trimmed V and J ends, which lost 1 base and 6 bases, there was a span of 3 bases. CDR3 sequence (DNA): TGCGCCAGCAGCCAAGTGTCCGGGGAGCTGTTTTTT. The encoded protein is CASSQVSGELFF.

This clonotype was observed many times. The rearrangement joins TRBV20-1 to TRBJ1-1; the D gene is possibly TRBD1 (6 bases). Germline CDR1 is DFQATT and CDR2 is SNEGSKA (reference sequence). The CDR3 runs to 13 residues. DNA for the CDR3: TGCAAGATCAGGGGTTTGTCGAACACTGAAGCTTTCTTT. Amino acid sequence: CKIRGLSNTEAFF.

In this sample, this clonotype turned up many times. V and J are TRBV5-4 and TRBJ2-3; 7 positions match TRBD2. CDR1 and CDR2 from the germline V gene are SGHNT and YYREEE (reference sequence). The CDR3 spans 17 residues. Unmatched junction bases numbered 12, after V lost 1 base and J lost 4 bases. This CDR3 is CASSLFSLAAVADTQYF. CDR3 coding DNA: TGTGCCAGCAGCTTGTTTAGTCTAGCGGCCGTCGCAGATACGCAGTATTTT.